The 2 T cell receptor beta chains below were found in one sample sequenced in a study of blood T cell repertoires in COVID-19. TCRdb keeps only in-frame clones here, not all; method: immunoSEQ multiplex PCR. Of approximately 150,000 clones in the sample, about 91% were seen once. The source material was peripheral blood. Receptors were obtained from a woman aged 55-70 years who had recovered from COVID-19.

J is TRBJ2-2 and V is TRBV5-6, with 9 bases identical to TRBD1. This CDR3 has 16 residues. The germline CDR1 and CDR2 sequences are SGHDT and YYEEEE. The junction had 8 bases not matched to a gene; V was cut back by 3 bases and J by 5 bases. The CDR3: CASSSMDRGATGELFF. The CDR3, as DNA: TGTGCCAGCAGCTCCATGGACAGGGGTGCAACCGGGGAGCTGTTTTTT. The full variable domain, in which reference TRBV5-6 and TRBJ2-2 provide the parts outside the CDR3, is DAGVTQSPTHLIKTRGQQVTLRCSPKSGHDTVSWYQQALGQGPQFIFQYYEEEERQRGNFPDRFSGHQFPNYSSELNVNALLLGDSALYLCASSSMDRGATGELFFGEGSRLTVL.

The chain combines TRBV6-5 with TRBJ1-5, with 8 bases lining up with TRBD1. The length of the CDR3 is 13 residues. Germline trimming cut 6 bases from V and 6 bases from J; bases unmatched to any gene: 4. Germline CDR1 reads MNHEY; CDR2 reads SVGAGI. The CDR3 sequence is CASRQGVGQPQHF. CDR3 nucleotide sequence: TGTGCCAGCAGACAGGGGGTAGGTCAGCCCCAGCATTTT.